The subject of this entry is one T cell receptor beta chain. Antigen: not known. Assay: immunoSEQ multiplex PCR; the TCRdb copy retains only in-frame clones and omits some. The repertoire consists of 5,500 to 6,500 clones, with about four fifths occurring once and the leading ten covering under 8.5%. Trimming removed 8 bases at V and 8 bases at J, with 15 bases between. Germline V gene data show CDR1 as WSHSY and CDR2 as SAAADI. The CDR3 spans 12 residues. The data were obtained in a study of brain metastases from non-small cell lung cancer. Study-level findings and limits: Compared with their matched primary tumors, approximately 68% of brain metastases showed expanded T-cell clones. T-cell infiltration was lower in brain metastases than primaries (P < 0.001).

This sequence was found in a donor at least 40 years old with non-small cell lung cancer. V and J are TRBV10-2 and TRBJ1-2, with D maybe TRBD1 (5 bases). Material for sequencing was primary lung tumor tissue. The CDR3 DNA reads as TGCGCCAGCTCCGGGTCCCAGGGAGGCTACACCTTC. This gives the protein CASSGSQGGYTF.